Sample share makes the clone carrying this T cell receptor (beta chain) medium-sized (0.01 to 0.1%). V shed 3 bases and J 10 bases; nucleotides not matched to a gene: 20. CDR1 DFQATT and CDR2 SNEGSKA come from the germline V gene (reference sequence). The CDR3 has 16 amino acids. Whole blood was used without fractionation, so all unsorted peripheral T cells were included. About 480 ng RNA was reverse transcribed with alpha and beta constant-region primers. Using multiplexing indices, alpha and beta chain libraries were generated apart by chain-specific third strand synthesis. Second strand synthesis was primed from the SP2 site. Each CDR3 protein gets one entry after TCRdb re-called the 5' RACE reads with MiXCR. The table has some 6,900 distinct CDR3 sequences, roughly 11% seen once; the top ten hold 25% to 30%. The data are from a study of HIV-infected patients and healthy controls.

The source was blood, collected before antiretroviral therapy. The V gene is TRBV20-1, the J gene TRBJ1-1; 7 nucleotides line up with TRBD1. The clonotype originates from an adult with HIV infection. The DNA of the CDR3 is TGCAGTGCTAGGGACGGGGACAGCATAGCACCAAGAAGAGCTTTCTTT. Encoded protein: CSARDGDSIAPRRAFF.